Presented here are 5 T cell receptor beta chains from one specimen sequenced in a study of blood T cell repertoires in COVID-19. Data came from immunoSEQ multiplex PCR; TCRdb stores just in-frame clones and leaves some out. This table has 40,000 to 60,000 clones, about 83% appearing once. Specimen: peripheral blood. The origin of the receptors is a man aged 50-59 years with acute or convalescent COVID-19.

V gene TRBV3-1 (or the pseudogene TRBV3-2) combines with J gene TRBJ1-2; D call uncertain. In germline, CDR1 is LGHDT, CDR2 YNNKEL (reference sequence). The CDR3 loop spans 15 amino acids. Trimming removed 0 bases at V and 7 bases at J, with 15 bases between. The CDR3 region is CASSQDLRGSVGYTF. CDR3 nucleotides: TGTGCCAGCAGCCAAGATCTGCGCGGCTCGGTTGGCTACACCTTC.

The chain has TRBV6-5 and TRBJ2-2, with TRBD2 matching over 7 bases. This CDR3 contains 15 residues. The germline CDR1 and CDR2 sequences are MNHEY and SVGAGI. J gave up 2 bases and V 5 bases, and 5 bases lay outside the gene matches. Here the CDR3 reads CASSLGTTNTGELFF. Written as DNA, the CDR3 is TGTGCCAGCAGTCTCGGGACTACCAACACCGGGGAGCTGTTTTTT.

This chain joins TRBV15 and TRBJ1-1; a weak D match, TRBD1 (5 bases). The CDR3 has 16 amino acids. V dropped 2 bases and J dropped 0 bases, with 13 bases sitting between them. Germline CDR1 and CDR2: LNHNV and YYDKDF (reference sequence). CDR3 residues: CATSRPGDFMNTEAFF. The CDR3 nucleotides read TGTGCCACCAGCAGACCCGGGGACTTCATGAACACTGAAGCTTTCTTT.

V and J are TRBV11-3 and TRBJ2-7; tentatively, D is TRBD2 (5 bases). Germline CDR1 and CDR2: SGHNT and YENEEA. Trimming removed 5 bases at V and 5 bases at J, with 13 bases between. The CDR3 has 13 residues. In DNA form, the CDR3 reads TGTGCCAGCAGCCCTAGGGAGTCCGACGAGCAGTACTTC. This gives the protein CASSPRESDEQYF. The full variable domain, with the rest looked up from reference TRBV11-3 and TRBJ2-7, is EAGVVQSPRYKIIEKKQPVAFWCNPISGHNTLYWYLQNLGQGPELLIRYENEEAVDDSQLPKDRFSAERLKGVDSTLKIQPAELGDSAVYLCASSPRESDEQYFGPGTRLTVT.

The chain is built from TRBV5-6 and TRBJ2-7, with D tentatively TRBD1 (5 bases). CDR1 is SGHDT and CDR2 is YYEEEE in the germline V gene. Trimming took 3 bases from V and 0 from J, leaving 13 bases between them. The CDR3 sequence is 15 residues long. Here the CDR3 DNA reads TGTGCCAGCAGCTCATACAGGATCCTCTCCTACGAGCAGTACTTC. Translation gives CASSSYRILSYEQYF.